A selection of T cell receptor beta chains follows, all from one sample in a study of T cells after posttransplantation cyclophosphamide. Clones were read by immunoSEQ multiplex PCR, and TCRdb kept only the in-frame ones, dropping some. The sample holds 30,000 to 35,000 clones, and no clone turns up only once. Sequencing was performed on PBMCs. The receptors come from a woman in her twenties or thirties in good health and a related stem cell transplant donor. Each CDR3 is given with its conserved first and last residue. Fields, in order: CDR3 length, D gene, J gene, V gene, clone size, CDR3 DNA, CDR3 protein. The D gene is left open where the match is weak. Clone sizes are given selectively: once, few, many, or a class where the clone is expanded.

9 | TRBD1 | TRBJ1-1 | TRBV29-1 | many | TGCAGCGTTGACACACAGGGGCTCTTT | CSVDTQGLF
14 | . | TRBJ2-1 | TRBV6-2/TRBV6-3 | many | TGTGCCGGGGCTACTTCTTACTCCTACAATGAGCAGTTCTTC | CAGATSYSYNEQFF
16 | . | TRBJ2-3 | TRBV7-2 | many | TGTGCCAGCAGTCGCGGGGGCCGAGGTGGCACAGATACGCAGTATTTT | CASSRGGRGGTDTQYF
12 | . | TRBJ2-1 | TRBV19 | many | TGTGCCAGTAGTACGACAGGCTTAGAGCAGTTCTTC | CASSTTGLEQFF
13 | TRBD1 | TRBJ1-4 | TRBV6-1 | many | TGTGCCAGCAGCGGACAGGAATTTGAAAAACTGTTTTTT | CASSGQEFEKLFF
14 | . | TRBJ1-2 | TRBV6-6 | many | TGTGCCAGCAGTTACTTTGTTGAAACAGGCGGCTACACCTTC | CASSYFVETGGYTF
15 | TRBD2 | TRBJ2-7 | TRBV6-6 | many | TGTGCCAGCAGTTATGGCGGTAGCGGGGGAGGGGAGCAGTACTTC | CASSYGGSGGGEQYF
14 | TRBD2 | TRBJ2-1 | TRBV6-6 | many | TGTGCCAGCAGTCAAGTTGGGGGGGGGAATGAGCAGTTCTTC | CASSQVGGGNEQFF
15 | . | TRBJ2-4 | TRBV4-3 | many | TGCGCCAGCAGCCAAGGGGCCCTCTATGGAAACATTCAGTACTTC | CASSQGALYGNIQYF
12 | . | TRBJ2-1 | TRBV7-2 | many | TGTGCCAGCAGCTTAGTTAGGGGTGAGCAGTTCTTC | CASSLVRGEQFF
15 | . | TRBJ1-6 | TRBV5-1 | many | TGCGCCAGCAGCGCAACCGACGGGGTTAATTCACCCCTCCACTTT | CASSATDGVNSPLHF
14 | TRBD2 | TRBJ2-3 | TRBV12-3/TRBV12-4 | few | TGTGCCAGCAGACCTAGCGGAAACACAGATACGCAGTATTTT | CASRPSGNTDTQYF
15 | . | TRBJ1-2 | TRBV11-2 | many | TGTGCCAGCAGCTTAGACGGACAGACCTACGATGGCTACACCTTC | CASSLDGQTYDGYTF
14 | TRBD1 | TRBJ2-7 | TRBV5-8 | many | TGTGCCAGCATCCCCGGCTCAGGGGGCGGCGAGCAGTACTTC | CASIPGSGGGEQYF
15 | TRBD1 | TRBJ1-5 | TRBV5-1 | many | TGCGCCAGCAGCTCGGACGGGACAGGGGATCAGCCCCAGCATTTT | CASSSDGTGDQPQHF
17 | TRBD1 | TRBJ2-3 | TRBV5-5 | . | TGTGCCAGCAGCTCCGGGACAGGGTTGAGGGGCACAGATACGCAGTATTTT | CASSSGTGLRGTDTQYF
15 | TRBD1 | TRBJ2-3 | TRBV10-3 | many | TGTGCCATCAGTCTAGGACAGGGAGGCACAGATACGCAGTATTTT | CAISLGQGGTDTQYF
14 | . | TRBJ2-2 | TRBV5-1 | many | TGCGCCAGCAGGCTGACAGGTTCGACCGGGGAGCTGTTTTTT | CASRLTGSTGELFF
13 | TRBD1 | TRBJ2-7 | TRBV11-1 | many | TGTGCCAGCAGCTGGGACAGCTCCTACGAGCAGTACTTC | CASSWDSSYEQYF
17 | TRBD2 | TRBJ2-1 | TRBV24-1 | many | TGTGCCACCAGTGAAACCGGGACTAGCAGGGGAGGCGATGAGCAGTTCTTC | CATSETGTSRGGDEQFF
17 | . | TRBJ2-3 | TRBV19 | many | TGTGCCAGTAGTAAGGAGTCGGGGAGTACTAGCACAGATACGCAGTATTTT | CASSKESGSTSTDTQYF
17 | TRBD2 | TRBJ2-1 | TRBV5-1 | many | TGCGCCAGCAGCAAACTAGCGAGGACCGGCAGCGATAATGAGCAGTTCTTC | CASSKLARTGSDNEQFF
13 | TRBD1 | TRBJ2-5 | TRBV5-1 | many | TGCGCCAGCAGCCAGGGGGCGCGGGAGACCCAGTACTTC | CASSQGARETQYF
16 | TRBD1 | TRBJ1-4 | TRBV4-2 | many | TGTGCCAGCAGCCTTACCCAGGGGGCAACTAATGAAAAACTGTTTTTT | CASSLTQGATNEKLFF
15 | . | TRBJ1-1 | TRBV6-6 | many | TGTGCCAGCAGGGGGCAGGGGCAGGTGAACACTGAAGCTTTCTTT | CASRGQGQVNTEAFF
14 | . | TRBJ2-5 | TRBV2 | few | TGTGCCAGCCAGGTAATAGGGTACCAAGAGACCCAGTACTTC | CASQVIGYQETQYF
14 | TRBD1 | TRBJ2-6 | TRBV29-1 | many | TGCAGCGTTGGACAGGGTCCTGGGGCCAACGTCCTGACTTTC | CSVGQGPGANVLTF
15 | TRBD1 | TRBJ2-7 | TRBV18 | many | TGTGCCAGCTCACCAATAGGGACAGGTTACTACGAGCAGTACTTC | CASSPIGTGYYEQYF